This TCR beta chain was sequenced during a study of blood T cell repertoires in COVID-19. Study as a whole: Donors in the United States, Italy and Spain gave samples during acute or convalescent COVID-19. T cells, B-cell-depleted T cells, or PBMCs supplied cDNA or gDNA.

The protocol was immunoSEQ multiplex PCR, while the TCRdb copy is restricted to in-frame clones and leaves out a portion. The repertoire consists of under 250,000 clones, with roughly 90% occurring once and the leading ten covering more than 5.5%. Trimming took off 4 bases at V and 5 bases at J, with 17 bases between the two ends. The germline CDR1 and CDR2 sequences are WNHNN and SYGVQD (reference sequence). The CDR3 covers 15 residues. This TCR was recovered from a man between 60 and 75 years old who had recovered from COVID-19. The V and J genes are TRBV10-1 and TRBJ1-2, with D possibly matching TRBD1 (6 bases). The sequenced sample consisted of peripheral blood. The CDR3 DNA is TGCGCCAGCAGTGGGAGACAGGATAAAACTTATGGCTACACCTTC. Its protein product is CASSGRQDKTYGYTF.